The sequence of this T cell receptor (beta chain) was determined in a study of control samples from healthy donors and cancer patients. Sequenced by immunoSEQ multiplex PCR; TCRdb stores in-frame clones only, minus some. The sample yields approximately 150,000 clones, 96% seen once. The V gene lost 3 bases and the J gene lost 3 bases, with 14 bases spanning the gap. This CDR3 contains 16 residues. Germline lookup yields CDR1 MGHRA and CDR2 YSYEKL. The sample taken for sequencing was blood. The origin of this receptor is a woman aged 30 to 39 in good health. V is TRBV4-1 and J is TRBJ2-2; D is tentatively TRBD1 or TRBD2 (5 bases each). The CDR3 protein is CASSQADLGDTGELFF. The CDR3 DNA reads as TGCGCCAGCAGCCAGGCTGATTTGGGGGACACCGGGGAGCTGTTTTTT.